The 2 T cell receptor beta chains presented below share a single source sample, sequenced in a study of tumor and adjacent non-tumor tissue in lung cancer. The template was RNA from unsorted bulk tissue. TCRbeta libraries were built with three rounds of nested PCR, modified from ARM-PCR. TCRdb reanalysed the multiplex PCR reads using MiXCR and keeps one entry per CDR3 protein. Altogether about 82,000 distinct CDR3 sequences are present, around 74% being singletons, with the ten largest covering approximately 12%. Specimen: lung tumor tissue. The receptors come from a woman between 45 and 65 years old with non-small cell lung cancer.

As concerns this clonotype: This may come from a read error, since a much larger clone is one base off. V gene TRBV11-2 combines with J gene TRBJ1-3; 7 bases fit TRBD1. CDR3 size: 15 residues. Germline V gene data show CDR1 as SGHAT and CDR2 as FQNNGV. The CDR3 spells CVSSLGRRQGDTIYF. The CDR3, as DNA: TGTGTCAGCAGCTTAGGTCGGAGACAGGGAGACACCATATATTTT.

In regard to this clonotype: At one end, the junction sequence differs from germline, possibly due to a read error. The rearrangement uses TRBV5-1 and TRBJ2-2; TRBD2 matches 8 bases. This CDR3 comprises 18 residues. CDR1 is SGHRS and CDR2 is YFSETQ in the germline V gene. CDR3 amino acids: CASSFSLAGPTNTGELLF. Written as DNA, the CDR3 is TGCGCCAGCAGCTTCAGCCTAGCGGGCCCAACGAACACCGGGGAGTTGTTATTT.